This T cell receptor beta chain is from a study of spatial heterogeneity in lung cancer. This sample's time point: sample taken at primary tumor resection. Material for sequencing was whole RNA from tumor, nontumor lung or frozen PBMC, left unsorted. Untreated early-stage non-small cell lung cancer patients, fewer than 85 in total, were the donors. This clonotype was observed a few times. The CDR3 totals 16 residues. Trimming cost V 5 bases and J 5 bases, with 20 bases left between them. From germline, CDR1 is LGHDT and CDR2 YNNKEL (reference sequence). On each TCR cDNA molecule, a unique molecular identifier was present. TCRdb re-called the 5' RACE reads through MiXCR, storing one row per CDR3 protein. The sample shows some 15,000 distinct CDR3 sequences, roughly a tenth of them seen only once.

Sequenced material: PBMCs, taken at surgery. The V call is TRBV3-1, the J call TRBJ2-3; D possibly corresponds to TRBD2 (5 bases). This clonotype originated in a male donor with early-stage non-small cell lung cancer. This CDR3 is CASSVSVPQDGDTQYF. CDR3 DNA sequence: TGTGCCAGCAGCGTTAGCGTTCCACAAGATGGAGATACGCAGTATTTT.